This T cell receptor (beta chain) appears in the sequencing data of a study of CD8 T cells in Susac syndrome. Whole-study results and caveats: Individuals included in the TCR sequencing and HLA analysis were acknowledged by the study to be relatively few in number.

Random hexamers were used to reverse transcribe about 0.5 to 1 ug of RNA. An immunoSEQ multiplex PCR amplified TCR beta CDR3 over 54 Vbeta and 13 Jbeta. MiXCR, run by TCRdb on the immunoSEQ multiplex PCR reads, gives a single entry per CDR3 protein. The sample contains 170,000 or so distinct CDR3 sequences, approximately 95% of which appear only once. Turning to this clonotype: The antigen remains unidentified.

The receptor's source is a human donor with multiple sclerosis. The sample comprised CD8+ T cells from PBMCs.

CDR3 bases: TGTGCCACCAGGGGACAGATTTCTGGCTACACCTTC. Translating it yields CATRGQISGYTF. The V and J genes are TRBV15 and TRBJ1-2; 7 bases match TRBD1. Trimming at V came to 6 bases and at J to 7 bases, leaving 5 bases not matched to a gene. The CDR3 runs 12 residues. CDR1 and CDR2 (germline): LNHNV, YYDKDF (reference sequence). Using reference TRBV15 and TRBJ1-2 for the parts outside the CDR3, the full variable domain is DAMVIQNPRYQVTQFGKPVTLSCSQTLNHNVMYWYQQKSSQAPKLLFHYYDKDFNNEADTPDNFQSRRPNTSFCFLDIRSPGLGDTAMYLCATRGQISGYTFGSGTRLTVV.